The present T cell receptor beta chain was sequenced within a study of T cells in women clearing cervical HPV infection. The CDR3 extends over 14 amino acids. The germline gives CDR1 SNHLY, CDR2 FYNNEI. J gave up 0 bases and V 6 bases, and 0 bases lay outside the gene matches. To note about this clone: The sequence runs out 3 residues before the end of the CDR3; the remainder is reconstructed from the germline J gene. Other DNA sequences of this sample code for an identical CDR3.

TCRdb's table, derived via immunoSEQ multiplex PCR, lists solely in-frame clones and lacks some. The sample has about 37,000 clones. The sequence was obtained from a woman between 18 and 69 years old with a cervical HPV16 infection that either progressed to CIN3+ or cleared (not recorded which). The sequenced sample consisted of blood buffy coat. This rearrangement joins TRBV2 to TRBJ2-3, with TRBD2 matching 10 bases. This chain's CDR3 is CASRLAGSTDTQYF. The covered CDR3 bases are TGTGCCAGCAGACTAGCGGGGAGCACAGATACG.